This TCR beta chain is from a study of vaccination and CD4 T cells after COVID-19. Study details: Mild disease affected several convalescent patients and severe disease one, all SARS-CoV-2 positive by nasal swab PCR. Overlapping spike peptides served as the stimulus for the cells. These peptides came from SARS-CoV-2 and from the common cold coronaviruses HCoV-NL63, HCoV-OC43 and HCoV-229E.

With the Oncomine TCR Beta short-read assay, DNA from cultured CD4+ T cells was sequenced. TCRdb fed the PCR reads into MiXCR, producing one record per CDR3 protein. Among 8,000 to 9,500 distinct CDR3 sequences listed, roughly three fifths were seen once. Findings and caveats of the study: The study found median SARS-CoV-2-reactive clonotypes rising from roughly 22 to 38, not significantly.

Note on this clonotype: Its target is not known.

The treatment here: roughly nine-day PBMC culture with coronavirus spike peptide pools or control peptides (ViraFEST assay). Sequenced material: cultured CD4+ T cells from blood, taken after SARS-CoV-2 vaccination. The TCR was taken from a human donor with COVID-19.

CDR3 amino acids: CASSYRQGSGDSPLHF. DNA for the CDR3: TGTGCCAGCAGCTACCGACAGGGTTCAGGGGATTCACCCCTCCACTTT. The chain couples TRBV7-9 to TRBJ1-6; 7 bases fit TRBD1. Germline loops: CDR1 SEHNR, CDR2 FQNEAQ (reference sequence). CDR3 length: 16 amino acids. V dropped 4 bases and J dropped 8; count of bases not matched to a gene: 11.